These 14 T cell receptor beta chains share one sample of origin, sequenced in a study of T cell repertoires in cytomegalovirus infection (dated by TCRdb to about 2019). TCRdb records Illumina HiSeq 1500 as the sequencer. TCRdb ran its own pipeline on the public reads, namely fastp trimming at Q25 and MiXCR clone calling, and kept in-frame beta chains. Rows with a matching CDR3 protein are joined into one entry that keeps the most common DNA and genes. Across this sample there are about 180,000 distinct CDR3 sequences, with around 14% seen only once. Together, the top ten hold around 27% of the sample. The specimen was PBMCs. These receptors came from a human donor in good health (CMV status not recorded). Some clones in this sample may be carry-over from other donors' samples.

V is TRBV15 and J is TRBJ2-1, with D hard to call. V lost 3 bases to trimming and J lost 7 bases, with 10 bases between them. CDR3 length: 13 amino acids. Germline V lookup: CDR1 LNHNV, CDR2 YYDKDF (reference sequence). The CDR3 nucleotides read TGTGCCACCAGCAGCCATCCACGGAATGAGCAGTTCTTC. This gives the protein CATSSHPRNEQFF.

The chain couples TRBV6-2 or TRBV6-3 to TRBJ2-7; no clear D. Trimming took off 2 bases at V and 4 bases at J, with 15 bases between the two ends. The CDR3 runs 15 residues. Germline V gene lookup returns CDR1 MNHEY and CDR2 SVGEGT. Written as DNA, the CDR3 is TGTGCCAGCAGTTACGAGCTGAGTGTGGGTTACGAGCAGTACTTC. Amino acid sequence: CASSYELSVGYEQYF.

This rearrangement joins TRBV5-1 to TRBJ2-7; 7 nucleotides agree with TRBD1. This CDR3 comprises 11 residues. With V trimmed by 3 bases and J by 13 bases, 7 bases remained unmatched. Per germline, CDR1 SGHRS and CDR2 YFSETQ. The chain's CDR3 is CASSSTGVSYF. The CDR3 region has the DNA TGCGCCAGCAGCTCAACAGGGGTCAGCTACTTC.

In its sample, this clonotype was seen a few times. The chain carries TRBV28 and TRBJ1-6; weak D call: TRBD1 (5 bases). Between the trimmed V and J ends, which lost 2 bases and 6 bases, there was a span of 8 bases. The germline gives CDR1 MDHEN, CDR2 SYDVKM. The CDR3 is made up of 14 amino acids. CDR3 DNA sequence: TGTGCCAGCAGTTTACGGGGCGGTAATTCACCCCTCCACTTT. Protein: CASSLRGGNSPLHF.

This clonotype is a singleton in its sample. This chain links TRBV7-9 with TRBJ1-2; a weak D match, TRBD1 (6 bases). Germline-derived CDR1 and CDR2 are SEHNR and FQNEAQ (reference sequence). The ends were cut back, 1 base at V and 7 bases at J, with 13 bases in the middle. This CDR3 has 14 residues. The CDR3 loop reads CASSLGGQGPGYTF. The CDR3 DNA sequence: TGTGCCAGCAGCTTAGGGGGGCAGGGTCCTGGCTACACCTTC.

There are many counts of this clonotype. The chain has TRBV7-9 and TRBJ2-5; no clear D. V lost 8 bases, J lost 1 base, and 11 bases lay in between. The germline gives CDR1 SEHNR, CDR2 FQNEAQ (reference sequence). CDR3 length equals 13 residues. CDR3: CASLRLAQETQYF. The CDR3 DNA reads TGTGCCAGCTTACGACTCGCCCAAGAGACCCAGTACTTC. Combining the CDR3 with reference TRBV7-9 and TRBJ2-5 gives the whole variable domain DTGVSQNPRHKITKRGQNVTFRCDPISEHNRLYWYRQTLGQGPEFLTYFQNEAQLEKSRLLSDRFSAERPKGSFSTLEIQRTEQGDSAMYLCASLRLAQETQYFGPGTRLLVL.

In its sample, this clonotype was seen many times. The V and J genes are TRBV7-8 and TRBJ2-7; TRBD2 matches 8 bases. CDR3 size: 18 residues. V lost 4 bases to trimming and J lost 0 bases; unmatched junction nucleotides: 14. Germline CDR1 reads SGHVS; CDR2 reads FQNEAQ. CDR3 protein: CASSSPRGGLRSSYEQYF. Written as DNA, the CDR3 is TGTGCCAGCAGCTCACCCCGGGGGGGGCTAAGAAGCTCCTACGAGCAGTACTTC.

The chain joins TRBV29-1 to TRBJ2-2, with D tentatively TRBD1 (6 bases). The CDR3 has 16 amino acids. Trimming stripped 4 bases from V and 5 bases from J, with 20 bases between. In germline, CDR1 is SQVTM, CDR2 ANQGSEA. The CDR3 sequence: CSVGISGDMRTGELFF. CDR3 nucleotides: TGCAGCGTTGGAATTTCAGGGGATATGCGGACCGGGGAGCTGTTTTTT.

This clonotype was recorded a few times. The chain uses TRBV6-2 or TRBV6-3 and TRBJ2-1, with a possible D match to TRBD2 (6 bases). Per the germline V gene, CDR1 is MNHEY and CDR2 is SVGEGT. Trimming left V 5 bases short and J 6 bases short, with 20 bases between. The CDR3 is made up of 16 amino acids. CDR3 DNA: TGTGCCAGCAGTAGGGGACTTCAGGTGGCCCGCAATGAGCAGTTCTTC. It encodes CASSRGLQVARNEQFF.

This clonotype was recorded at least ten times. The chain has TRBV28 and TRBJ2-7; 7 bases match TRBD2. This CDR3 comprises 13 residues. CDR1 is MDHEN and CDR2 is SYDVKM in the germline V gene. Losses at the gene ends were 7 bases for V and 6 bases for J; bases not matched to a gene: 9. The CDR3 spells CASNLSGNGEQYF. CDR3 coding DNA: TGTGCCAGCAATCTGAGCGGGAACGGCGAGCAGTACTTC. Full variable domain (remainder filled in from reference TRBV28 and TRBJ2-7): DVKVTQSSRYLVKRTGEKVFLECVQDMDHENMFWYRQDPGLGLRLIYFSYDVKMKEKGDIPEGYSVSREKKERFSLILESASTNQTSMYLCASNLSGNGEQYFGPGTRLTVT.

This chain uses TRBV10-3 with TRBJ2-7; 10 positions match TRBD2. Germline V lookup: CDR1 ENHRY, CDR2 SYGVKD. Germline trimming cut 5 bases from V and 8 bases from J; bases unmatched to any gene: 12. There are 15 residues in the CDR3. The CDR3 DNA reads TGTGCCATCAGTACTGTAGCGGGAGGAATTACGAAGCAGTACTTC. Translation gives CAISTVAGGITKQYF.

This clonotype was seen once. J is TRBJ2-5 and V is TRBV7-3, with 7 bases identical to TRBD2. Germline-derived CDR1 and CDR2 are SGHTA and FQGTGA. V trimming: 5 bases; J trimming: 1 base; junction bases outside the gene matches: 13. CDR3 length: 17 amino acids. The CDR3 DNA reads as TGTGCCAGCAGCCATCGGTGGGCGGGAGTTTCCCAAGAGACCCAGTACTTC. Its protein product is CASSHRWAGVSQETQYF.

J is TRBJ2-7 and V is TRBV25-1; D is unclear. Per germline, CDR1 MGHDK and CDR2 SYGVNS. Trimming left V 2 bases short and J 4 bases short, with 3 bases between. CDR3 length equals 11 residues. For the CDR3, the DNA is TGTGCCAGCAGTGAAAAATACGAGCAGTACTTC. Translating it yields CASSEKYEQYF.

The genes are TRBV28 and TRBJ2-7, with 10 bases identical to TRBD1. Trimming removed 11 bases from V and 6 bases from J; junction bases left unmatched: 10. Germline CDR1 reads MDHEN; CDR2 reads SYDVKM. The CDR3 spans 13 residues. CDR3 DNA sequence: TGTGCCTTGTCCGGGACAGGGGATATCGAGCAGTACTTC. Protein: CALSGTGDIEQYF.